In this sample, the clone carrying this T cell receptor (beta chain) turned up many times. The antigen remains undetermined. MiXCR, applied by TCRdb to the 5' RACE reads, yields one record per CDR3 protein. The sample records 250,000 to 300,000 distinct CDR3 sequences, around 19% being singletons. This record comes from a study of CD8 T cells in ankylosing spondylitis. With 2 bases clipped from V and 7 bases from J, the junction kept 7 bases outside the gene matches. Germline V gene data show CDR1 as LGHDT and CDR2 as YNNKEL (reference sequence). CDR3 size: 15 residues. Study conclusions and caveats: Disease-linked clones reportedly concentrated significantly in matched ankylosing spondylitis synovial fluid.

The chain employs TRBV3-1 and TRBJ1-1; TRBD1 matches at 10 bases. This receptor was identified in a male donor with ankylosing spondylitis or in good health (not recorded which). The sample consisted of blood, either unsorted or a sorted T cell fraction (not recorded which). The CDR3: CASSQMGQGRVEAFF. The CDR3 DNA sequence: TGTGCCAGCAGCCAAATGGGACAGGGGAGGGTTGAAGCTTTCTTT.